This T cell receptor (beta chain) stems from a study of post-analysis software for immune sequencing data. Study findings and constraints: Comparison with controls showed significantly lower normalized Chao1 diversity in multiple sclerosis patients. Batch-mates among the samples co-clustered strongly by F measure. Comparison of patients with controls showed five TRBV segments more frequent in patients, TRBV5-6, TRBV5-1 and TRBV20-1 among them.

CDR3 length: 13 amino acids. Losses at the gene ends were 6 bases for V and 7 bases for J; bases not matched to a gene: 11. Germline V gives CDR1 DFQATT, CDR2 SNEGSKA (reference sequence). This clonotype was counted between two and nine times. Its cognate antigen is unknown. Unique molecular identifiers were carried by the TCR beta cDNA libraries. TCRdb recomputed calls from the PCR reads with MiXCR, one row per CDR3 protein. The sample has about 500,000 distinct CDR3 sequences, roughly 45% seen once; the top ten hold around 10%. The sequence was collected from a girl aged 10-17 years with multiple sclerosis. The chain joins TRBV20-1 to TRBJ2-7; TRBD1 matches at 8 bases. The sample was blood. The CDR3 here is CSAERQGNGEQYF. CDR3 nucleotide sequence: TGCAGTGCCGAACGACAGGGGAATGGGGAGCAGTACTTC.